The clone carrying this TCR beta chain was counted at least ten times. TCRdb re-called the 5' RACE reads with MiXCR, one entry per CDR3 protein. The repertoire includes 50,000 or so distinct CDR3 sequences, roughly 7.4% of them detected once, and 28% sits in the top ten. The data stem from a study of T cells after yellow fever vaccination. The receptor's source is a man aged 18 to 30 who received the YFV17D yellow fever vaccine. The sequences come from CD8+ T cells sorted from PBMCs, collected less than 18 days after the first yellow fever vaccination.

The CDR3 loop is CSAPWGAGTEAFF. In nucleotides, the CDR3 is TGCAGTGCTCCCTGGGGCGCGGGGACTGAAGCTTTCTTT. This chain connects TRBV20-1 to TRBJ1-1; D is possibly TRBD1 (5 bases). Germline V CDR1 and CDR2: DFQATT, SNEGSKA (reference sequence). This CDR3 is built from 13 residues. Trimming took 5 bases from V and 5 from J, leaving 15 bases between them.